This TCR beta chain was captured by sequencing in a study of shared clonotypes between healthy human individuals. Across the study: The composition of the donors was a couple of women and a few men aged 18 to 49.

CD45RO-negative CD8 cells positively selected for CCR7 made up the naive population, which excluded terminally differentiated effector memory CD45RA+ cells. The V gene lost 2 bases and the J gene lost 3 bases, with 14 bases spanning the gap. The germline V gene has CDR1 LNHDA and CDR2 SQIVND (reference sequence). The CDR3 totals 15 residues. The study's findings and limits: Genetic and exposure-history diversity was limited by the few donors.

The DNA input per sorted-subset replicate PCR was roughly 210 ng, corresponding to some 27,000 T cell genomes. Here immunoSEQ multiplex PCR was the method, and the copy in TCRdb shows in-frame clones only, minus some. The sample contains a few million clones, 80% to 95% of which appear only once. In regard to this clone: Its antigen remains unknown.

This clonotype originated in a man younger than 35 in good health. Some clones in this sample may be carry-over from other donors' samples. V and J are TRBV19 and TRBJ2-7; D is undetermined. Source material: naive CD8+ T cells from PBMCs. The CDR3: CASSIRNVLGYEQYF. DNA for the CDR3: TGTGCCAGTAGTATAAGGAACGTACTGGGCTACGAGCAGTACTTC. Full variable domain (rest looked up from reference TRBV19 and TRBJ2-7): DGGITQSPKYLFRKEGQNVTLSCEQNLNHDAMYWYRQDPGQGLRLIYYSQIVNDFQKGDIAEGYSVSREKKESFPLTVTSAQKNPTAFYLCASSIRNVLGYEQYFGPGTRLTVT.